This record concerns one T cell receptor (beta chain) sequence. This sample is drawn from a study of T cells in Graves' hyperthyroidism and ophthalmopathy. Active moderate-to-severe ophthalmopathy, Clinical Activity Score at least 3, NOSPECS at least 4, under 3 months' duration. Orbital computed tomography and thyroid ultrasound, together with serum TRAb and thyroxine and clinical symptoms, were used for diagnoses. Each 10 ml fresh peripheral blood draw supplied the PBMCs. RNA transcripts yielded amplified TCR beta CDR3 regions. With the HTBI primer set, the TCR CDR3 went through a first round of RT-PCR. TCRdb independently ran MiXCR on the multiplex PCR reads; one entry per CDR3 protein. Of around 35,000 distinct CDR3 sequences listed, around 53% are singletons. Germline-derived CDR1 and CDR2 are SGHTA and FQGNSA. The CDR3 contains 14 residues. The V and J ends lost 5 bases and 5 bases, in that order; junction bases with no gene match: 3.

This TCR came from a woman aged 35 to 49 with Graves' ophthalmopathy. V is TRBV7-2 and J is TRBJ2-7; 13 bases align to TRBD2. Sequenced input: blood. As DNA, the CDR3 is TGTGCCAGCAGCGCTACTAGCGGGAGGGACGAGCAGTACTTC. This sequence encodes CASSATSGRDEQYF.